These 22 T cell receptor beta chains share one sample of origin, sequenced in a study of cytomegalovirus exposure and HLA in healthy donors (dated by TCRdb to about 2017). The library relied on the immunoSEQ multiplex PCR assay. The multiplex PCR relied on a mix of 60 forward primers for TCR Vbeta segments and 13 reverse primers for TCR Jbeta segments. TCRdb limited this immuneACCESS table to in-frame rearrangements with V and J called. A share of clones is missing; checked studies link under half to unresolved V genes, and the rest is unexplained. The sample table contains 120,000 to 150,000 clones; only one count was recorded for over 60% of them. The top ten hold 6.5% of the sample. Source material: PBMCs. The receptors were gathered from a woman aged 55-70 years in good health and CMV-seronegative.

J is TRBJ2-1 and V is TRBV7-3; 8 bases are a match to TRBD1. The CDR3 length is 13 residues. The V segment lost 5 bases and the J segment 10 bases; nucleotides outside the gene matches: 7. CDR1 SGHTA and CDR2 FQGTGA come from the germline V gene. This chain's CDR3 is CASSKDRAGEQFF. The CDR3 region has the DNA TGTGCCAGCAGCAAGGACAGGGCGGGCGAGCAGTTCTTC. The full variable domain, in which reference TRBV7-3 and TRBJ2-1 provide the parts outside the CDR3, is GAGVSQTPSNKVTEKGKYVELRCDPISGHTALYWYRQSLGQGPEFLIYFQGTGAADDSGLPNDRFFAVRPEGSVSTLKIQRTERGDSAVYLCASSKDRAGEQFFGPGTRLTVL.

V is TRBV9 and J is TRBJ2-1, with TRBD2 matching 8 bases. The CDR3 extends over 19 amino acids. From germline, CDR1 is SGDLS and CDR2 YYNGEE. V was clipped by 0 bases and J by 0 bases; unmatched bases: 11. In nucleotides, the CDR3 is TGTGCCAGCAGCGTAGAGAGTAGCGGGGTAGCAAGCTCCTACAATGAGCAGTTCTTC. Protein sequence: CASSVESSGVASSYNEQFF.

This clone was counted only a few times. The chain carries TRBV6-5 and TRBJ2-1, with D perhaps matching TRBD2 (6 bases). Germline V gives CDR1 MNHEY, CDR2 SVGAGI. This CDR3 comprises 12 residues. The V gene lost 9 bases and the J gene lost 5 bases, with 11 bases spanning the gap. The CDR3 loop is CARGGEDNEQFF. The CDR3 DNA sequence: TGTGCCAGAGGCGGGGAAGACAATGAGCAGTTCTTC.

A few counts support this clone. This sequence joins TRBV4-3 and TRBJ2-3, with D possibly TRBD2 on 5 matching bases. V was cut by 0 bases and J by 5 bases, with 6 bases left in between. Germline CDR1 is LGHNA and CDR2 is YSLEER. The CDR3 has 13 amino acids. The CDR3 loop reads CASSQEGRDTQYF. CDR3 DNA: TGCGCCAGCAGCCAAGAGGGGAGAGATACGCAGTATTTT.

The CDR3 is CASSEQGTGGEKLFF. CDR3 bases: TGTGCCAGCAGTGAGCAAGGGACAGGTGGTGAAAAACTGTTTTTT. The rearrangement joins TRBV2 to TRBJ1-4, with 8 bases lining up with TRBD1. Unmatched junction bases numbered 7, after V lost 3 bases and J lost 7 bases. This CDR3 region has 15 residues. CDR1 and CDR2 from the germline V gene are SNHLY and FYNNEI.

A note on this clone: One end of the junction fails to match germline, which may point to a read error. This chain links TRBV27 with TRBJ2-3, with 11 bases aligning to TRBD2. This CDR3 comprises 19 residues. Germline CDR1 reads MNHEY; CDR2 reads SMNVEV (reference sequence). Here the CDR3 reads CASTLSDTSGSTVPDTQYF. Written as DNA, the CDR3 is TGTGCCAGCACTTTATCAGATACTAGCGGGAGTACAGTCCCAGATACGCAGTATTTT.

This clone has more than one count but fewer than ten. The chain couples TRBV10-3 to TRBJ1-6, with a possible D match to TRBD1 (5 bases). The germline V and J ends were trimmed by 0 bases and 10 bases, with 10 bases remaining between them. The germline CDR1 and CDR2 sequences are ENHRY and SYGVKD. The CDR3 has 14 residues. CDR3 in amino acids: CAISESTGGSPLHF. Here the CDR3 DNA reads TGTGCCATCAGTGAGTCCACAGGTGGATCACCCCTCCACTTT.

In this sample, this clone turned up a few times. The chain couples TRBV19 to TRBJ1-3; 7 nucleotides agree with TRBD1. Germline lookup yields CDR1 LNHDA and CDR2 SQIVND (reference sequence). This CDR3 has 17 amino acids. Trimming cost V 5 bases and J 1 base; bases outside gene matches: 11. CDR3 region: CASSGPRQGTSGNTIYF. The CDR3 DNA follows: TGTGCCAGTAGTGGGCCCCGACAGGGTACTTCTGGAAACACCATATATTTT.

V and J are TRBV6-4 and TRBJ1-2, with 7 bases lining up with TRBD1. Germline V lookup: CDR1 MRHNA, CDR2 SNTAGT. The CDR3 is 14 residues long. Trimming removed 5 bases from V and 8 bases from J; junction bases left unmatched: 11. CDR3 nucleotides: TGTGCCAGCAGTAGAGAACAGGGGAAGGGAGGCTACACCTTC. Protein: CASSREQGKGGYTF.

This clone was detected only a few times. The chain links TRBV9 to TRBJ2-3, with TRBD1 as a possible D gene (5 bases). CDR3 length: 15 residues. V was pared by 0 bases and J by 2 bases, with 10 bases between. Germline V CDR1 and CDR2: SGDLS, YYNGEE. The CDR3 loop is CASSVEGRATDTQYF. The DNA of the CDR3 is TGTGCCAGCAGCGTAGAGGGCAGGGCCACAGATACGCAGTATTTT. The full variable domain, in which reference TRBV9 and TRBJ2-3 provide the parts outside the CDR3, is DSGVTQTPKHLITATGQRVTLRCSPRSGDLSVYWYQQSLDQGLQFLIQYYNGEERAKGNILERFSAQQFPDLHSELNLSSLELGDSALYFCASSVEGRATDTQYFGPGTRLTVL.

The chain combines TRBV5-5 with TRBJ2-7; D gene uncertain. The CDR3 is 16 residues long. From germline, CDR1 is SGHKS and CDR2 YYEKEE (reference sequence). Trimming stripped 0 bases from V and 3 bases from J, with 16 bases between. The CDR3 sequence: CASSLVGSRFDYEQYF. CDR3 sequence (DNA): TGTGCCAGCAGCTTGGTGGGCAGTCGGTTTGACTACGAGCAGTACTTC.

In this sample, this clone turned up a few times. The chain uses TRBV10-1 and TRBJ2-7; TRBD2 aligns across 12 bases. Looked up from germline, CDR1 is WNHNN and CDR2 is SYGVQD (reference sequence). The CDR3 runs 18 residues. With V trimmed by 1 base and J by 3 bases, 10 bases remained unmatched. The CDR3 sequence: CASSEWASGRALVYEQYF. The CDR3 nucleotides are TGCGCCAGCAGTGAGTGGGCTAGCGGGAGGGCCCTCGTCTACGAGCAGTACTTC.

Comments on this clone: A read error may produce the germline difference seen at one junction end. CDR3 loop: CASSLGGDNSEAFF. CDR3 DNA sequence: TGTGCCAGCAGCTTAGGAGGGGACAACAGTGAAGCTTTCTTT. This chain joins TRBV7-9 and TRBJ1-1; D is perhaps TRBD1 (6 bases). The CDR3 spans 14 residues. Germline V lookup: CDR1 SEHNR, CDR2 FQNEAQ (reference sequence).

The V gene is TRBV28, the J gene TRBJ2-2; 7 bases are shared with TRBD2. V lost 3 bases and J lost 2; bases outside the gene matches: 3. The CDR3 contains 15 residues. Germline V gives CDR1 MDHEN, CDR2 SYDVKM. The CDR3 sequence is CASSLAGANTGELFF. The CDR3 nucleotides read TGTGCCAGCAGTTTGGCGGGAGCAAACACCGGGGAGCTGTTTTTT.

In nucleotides, the CDR3 is TGCGCCAGCAGTCAATCTGCGTCATTCCTAGGAGGCTACACCTTC. Amino acids: CASSQSASFLGGYTF. The chain employs TRBV23-1 and TRBJ1-2; D unclear. TRBV23-1 falls under the ORF class, with uncertain function. CDR3 length: 15 amino acids. Trimming stripped 0 bases from V and 8 bases from J, with 16 bases between.

The chain couples TRBV10-3 to TRBJ2-7, with 8 bases lining up with TRBD1. The germline V gene has CDR1 ENHRY and CDR2 SYGVKD. The CDR3 consists of 15 residues. With 4 bases clipped from V and 2 bases from J, the junction kept 7 bases outside the gene matches. CDR3 bases: TGTGCCATCAGTGGAGGACAGGGTCCTACCTACGAGCAGTACTTC. This encodes CAISGGQGPTYEQYF.

The chain is built from TRBV6-1 and TRBJ2-3; D is possibly TRBD2 (6 bases). Trimming took 7 bases from V and 4 from J, leaving 12 bases between them. CDR1 is MNHNS, CDR2 SASEGT, per germline. This CDR3 spans 13 amino acids. The DNA of the CDR3 is TGTGCCAGCACCATGGACTACCCAGATACGCAGTATTTT. Translation gives CASTMDYPDTQYF.

The genes are TRBV5-4 and TRBJ2-7; 9 bases agree with TRBD2. The V gene end was trimmed by 2 bases and the J gene end by 10 bases; junction bases not matched to a gene: 10. CDR1 is SGHNT, CDR2 YYREEE, per germline (reference sequence). This CDR3 has 14 amino acids. Here the CDR3 DNA reads TGTGCCAGCAGCTTACCCGGGACTAGCCTTAATCAGTACTTC. Translation: CASSLPGTSLNQYF. Filled out from reference TRBV5-4 and TRBJ2-7, the complete variable domain reads ETGVTQSPTHLIKTRGQQVTLRCSSQSGHNTVSWYQQALGQGPQFIFQYYREEENGRGNFPPRFSGLQFPNYSSELNVNALELDDSALYLCASSLPGTSLNQYFGPGTRLTVT.

This clone was counted only a few times. The chain employs TRBV7-9 and TRBJ1-3; 10 nucleotides align to TRBD1. V trimming: 4 bases; J trimming: 7 bases; junction bases outside the gene matches: 7. Germline V CDR1 and CDR2: SEHNR, FQNEAQ (reference sequence). The CDR3 consists of 15 residues. CDR3 coding DNA: TGTGCCAGCAGCTCGACCCGGGGACAGGGGAACACCATATATTTT. It codes for CASSSTRGQGNTIYF.

The gene calls are TRBV7-6 and TRBJ2-2; weak D call: TRBD2 (6 bases). The CDR3 contains 16 residues. V lost 5 bases and J 6 bases, leaving 19 bases between the germline ends. Germline assignment: CDR1 SGHVS and CDR2 FNYEAQ. CDR3 sequence reads: CASSRALRGRAGELFF. The CDR3 nucleotides read TGTGCCAGCAGCCGTGCTTTGCGGGGAAGGGCCGGGGAGCTGTTTTTT.

V usage is TRBV11-3 and J usage is TRBJ2-7, with D unresolved. Germline CDR1 reads SGHNT; CDR2 reads YENEEA. The CDR3 is made up of 13 amino acids. V was shortened by 5 bases and J by 1 base, with 9 bases between the two germline ends. CDR3 protein: CASSRQASYEQYF. CDR3 nucleotide sequence: TGTGCCAGCAGCAGGCAGGCTTCCTACGAGCAGTACTTC.

This chain connects TRBV5-4 to TRBJ2-3, with 9 bases lining up with TRBD1. Unmatched junction bases numbered 5, after V lost 2 bases and J lost 7 bases. The CDR3 is made up of 14 amino acids. Germline assignment: CDR1 SGHNT and CDR2 YYREEE (reference sequence). DNA for the CDR3: TGTGCCAGCAGCTTAGGACAGGGGCGAAATACGCAGTATTTT. It encodes CASSLGQGRNTQYF.